This T cell receptor beta chain is from a study of shared clonotypes between healthy human individuals. Study-wide results and caveats: Tissue TCR repertoires likely differ from these blood-only repertoires.

Partitioning of CD4+ cells yielded a CD45RA+ naive subset and a CD45RA-negative memory subset. V dropped 3 bases and J dropped 0; count of bases not matched to a gene: 6. The CDR3 has 17 residues. CDR1 and CDR2 from the germline V gene are KGHSH and LQKENI. On this clone: Its antigen is not identified.

As handled by the study authors: Junction-only immunoSEQ sequences carried no quality scores, so filtering differed. Produced via immunoSEQ multiplex PCR; TCRdb's table is partial and in-frame only. That table is the source of V, J and clone size, and D and trimming were worked out from the DNA. Of about 1.1 million clones in the sample, around 78% were seen once. This chain uses TRBV18 with TRBJ2-1; 9 nucleotides align to TRBD2. Sequenced: memory CD4+ T cells from PBMCs. Subset defined: CD45RA-negative fraction. The origin of this receptor is a man younger than 30 in good health. Some clones in this sample may be carry-over from other donors' samples. Written as DNA, the CDR3 is TGTGCCAGCTCACCCCAAAGCGGGGGGAGCTCCTACAATGAGCAGTTCTTC. Encoded protein: CASSPQSGGSSYNEQFF.